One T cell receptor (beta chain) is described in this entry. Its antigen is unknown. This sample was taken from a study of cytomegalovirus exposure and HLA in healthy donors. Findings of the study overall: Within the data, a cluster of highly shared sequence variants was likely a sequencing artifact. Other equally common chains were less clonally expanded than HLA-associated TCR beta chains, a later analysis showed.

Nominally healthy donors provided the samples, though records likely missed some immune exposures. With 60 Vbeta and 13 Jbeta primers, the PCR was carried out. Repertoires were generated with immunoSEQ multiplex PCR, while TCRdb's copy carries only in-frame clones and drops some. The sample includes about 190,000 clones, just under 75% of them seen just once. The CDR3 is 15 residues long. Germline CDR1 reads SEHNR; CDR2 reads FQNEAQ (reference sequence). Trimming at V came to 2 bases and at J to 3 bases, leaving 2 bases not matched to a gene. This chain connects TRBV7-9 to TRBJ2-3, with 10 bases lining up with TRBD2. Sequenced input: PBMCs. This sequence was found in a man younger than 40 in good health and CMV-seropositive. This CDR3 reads CASSLFSGRTDTQYF. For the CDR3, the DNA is TGTGCCAGCAGCTTATTTAGCGGGAGGACAGATACGCAGTATTTT.